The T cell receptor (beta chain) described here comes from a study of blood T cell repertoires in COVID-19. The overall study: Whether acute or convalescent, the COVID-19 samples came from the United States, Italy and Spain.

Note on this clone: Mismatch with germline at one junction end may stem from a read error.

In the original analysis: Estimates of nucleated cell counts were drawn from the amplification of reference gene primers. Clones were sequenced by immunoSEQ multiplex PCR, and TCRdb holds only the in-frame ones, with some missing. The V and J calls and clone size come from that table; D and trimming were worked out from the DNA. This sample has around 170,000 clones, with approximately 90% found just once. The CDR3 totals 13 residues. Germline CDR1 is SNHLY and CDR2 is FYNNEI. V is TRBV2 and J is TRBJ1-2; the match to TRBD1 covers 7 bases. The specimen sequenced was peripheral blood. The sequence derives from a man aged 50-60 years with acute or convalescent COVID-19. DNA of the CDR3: TGTGCCAGCAGCGAAGACAGGGATGGAGGCTACACCTTC. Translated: CASSEDRDGGYTF. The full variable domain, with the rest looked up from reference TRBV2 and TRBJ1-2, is EPEVTQTPSHQVTQMGQEVILRCVPISNHLYFYWYRQILGQKVEFLVSFYNNEISEKSEIFDDQFSVERPDGSNFTLKIRSTKLEDSAMYFCASSEDRDGGYTFGSGTRLTVV.